The 32 T cell receptor beta chains presented below share a single source sample, sequenced in a study of technical replicates of blood from several donors (dated by TCRdb to 2016 to 2017). Receptors were amplified or captured by the immunoSEQ multiplex PCR assay. The clones in this table, taken by TCRdb from immuneACCESS, are in-frame only. Not every clone is retained; where verified, under half of the shortfall comes from an unresolved V gene, and the cause of the rest is unknown. Recorded for this sample are around 83,000 clones; roughly 92% of them occurred a single time. The ten largest clones represent 0.25% of the sample. The sequencing input was T cells isolated from PBMCs. The receptors derive from a human donor in good health.

The chain joins TRBV18 to TRBJ2-7, with D possibly being TRBD2 (5 bases). V was shortened by 9 bases and J by 0 bases, with 12 bases between the two germline ends. This CDR3 comprises 13 residues. Germline CDR1 KGHSH, CDR2 LQKENI. The CDR3 region has the DNA TGTGCCAGTTCCCCTCGGGACTCCTACGAGCAGTACTTC. Amino acid sequence: CASSPRDSYEQYF.

The J gene is TRBJ2-3, the V gene TRBV6-5, with 12 bases that match TRBD2. The germline V gene encodes CDR1 MNHEY and CDR2 SVGAGI. J gave up 4 bases and V 2 bases, and 4 bases lay outside the gene matches. The CDR3 contains 16 residues. The CDR3 DNA is TGTGCCAGCAGTTACCTAGCGGGGGGGAAAGCAGATACGCAGTATTTT. This sequence encodes CASSYLAGGKADTQYF.

The chain combines TRBV28 with TRBJ2-7, with D tentatively TRBD2 (5 bases). The CDR3 length is 14 residues. V was clipped by 5 bases and J by 1 base, with 12 bases between them. Germline V gene sequence: CDR1 MDHEN, CDR2 SYDVKM. The CDR3 DNA follows: TGTGCCAGCAGTACCGCACTAGGTTCCTACGAGCAGTACTTC. It is translated as CASSTALGSYEQYF. Together with reference TRBV28 and TRBJ2-7, the CDR3 gives the full variable domain: DVKVTQSSRYLVKRTGEKVFLECVQDMDHENMFWYRQDPGLGLRLIYFSYDVKMKEKGDIPEGYSVSREKKERFSLILESASTNQTSMYLCASSTALGSYEQYFGPGTRLTVT.

This chain uses TRBV10-2 with TRBJ2-5; TRBD2 might be the D (5 bases). The CDR3 has 13 residues. Trimming pared 5 bases from V and 3 bases from J, leaving 10 bases between. CDR1 WSHSY and CDR2 SAAADI come from the germline V gene. CDR3 DNA sequence: TGCGCCAGCAGTATCACCGGGAAAGAGACCCAGTACTTC. Amino acids: CASSITGKETQYF.

The V gene is TRBV18, the J gene TRBJ2-7; D gene ambiguous. The V gene's germline CDR1 is KGHSH and CDR2 LQKENI. V lost 0 bases to trimming and J lost 5 bases, with 8 bases between them. The CDR3 covers 13 residues. CDR3 protein: CASSPPSQHEQYF. The CDR3 DNA reads as TGTGCCAGCTCACCACCTAGCCAACACGAGCAGTACTTC.

The chain joins TRBV5-4 to TRBJ2-2, with TRBD2 matching 8 bases. The CDR3 totals 16 residues. The ends lost 0 bases at V and 5 bases at J; junction bases unmatched: 6. Germline CDR1 is SGHNT and CDR2 is YYREEE (reference sequence). The CDR3 region is CASSLVGGLETGELFF. CDR3 DNA: TGTGCCAGCAGCTTGGTTGGGGGACTAGAGACCGGGGAGCTGTTTTTT.

V and J are TRBV19 and TRBJ1-6, with D uncertain. The germline V gene encodes CDR1 LNHDA and CDR2 SQIVND (reference sequence). V gave up 3 bases and J gave up 6 bases, with 3 bases separating them. This CDR3 has 12 residues. CDR3 sequence reads: CASSIRNSPLHF. CDR3 sequence (DNA): TGTGCCAGTAGTATCCGTAATTCACCCCTCCACTTT.

This chain links TRBV15 with TRBJ2-3; D unresolved. V gave up 1 base and J gave up 2 bases, with 10 bases separating them. The germline V gene has CDR1 LNHNV and CDR2 YYDKDF (reference sequence). The CDR3 covers 15 residues. The CDR3 DNA reads as TGTGCCACCAGCAGAGGATACGAGCTCACAGATACGCAGTATTTT. Translation: CATSRGYELTDTQYF.

The chain has TRBV27 and TRBJ2-7; 7 bases are a match to TRBD2. Germline assignment: CDR1 MNHEY and CDR2 SMNVEV (reference sequence). V trimming: 3 bases; J trimming: 3 bases; junction bases outside the gene matches: 5. The CDR3 spans 14 residues. The CDR3, as DNA: TGTGCCAGCAGTTTGGCGGGGGAAATCTACGAGCAGTACTTC. Translated, it gives CASSLAGEIYEQYF.

The J gene is TRBJ2-1, the V gene TRBV6-5, with 7 positions matching TRBD2. Germline V gives CDR1 MNHEY, CDR2 SVGAGI. The J segment lost 3 bases and the V segment lost 8 bases, leaving 7 bases of the junction unmatched. The CDR3 is 14 amino acids. CDR3 in DNA: TGTGCCAGCCAAGGACTAGGATACTACAATGAGCAGTTCTTC. Translation gives CASQGLGYYNEQFF.

V is TRBV5-1 and J is TRBJ2-5, with a weak D call TRBD1 (6 bases). CDR3 length: 15 residues. The germline V and J ends were trimmed by 0 bases and 1 base, with 10 bases remaining between them. The germline CDR1 and CDR2 sequences are SGHRS and YFSETQ. The CDR3 loop reads CASSLVGQSQETQYF. The CDR3 DNA reads TGCGCCAGCAGCTTGGTCGGACAGAGCCAAGAGACCCAGTACTTC.

The CDR3 spells CASSIAESDTEAFF. CDR3 in DNA: TGTGCCAGCAGTATTGCGGAGTCGGACACTGAAGCTTTCTTT. The chain combines TRBV27 with TRBJ1-1; D is unresolved. Trimming removed 5 bases at V and 3 bases at J, with 13 bases between. Germline CDR1 is MNHEY and CDR2 is SMNVEV (reference sequence). The CDR3 is 14 amino acids.

V gene TRBV6-5 combines with J gene TRBJ1-1; D ambiguous. This CDR3 is built from 13 residues. CDR1 and CDR2 (germline): MNHEY, SVGAGI. Trimming pared 7 bases from V and 6 bases from J, leaving 15 bases between. CDR3 loop: CASNEEVWSEAFF. The CDR3 DNA reads as TGTGCCAGCAACGAAGAGGTGTGGTCTGAAGCTTTCTTT.

V gene TRBV14 combines with J gene TRBJ1-1; perhaps TRBD1 as D (5 bases). The V gene lost 1 base and the J gene lost 5 bases, with 11 bases spanning the gap. This CDR3 comprises 14 residues. Germline V lookup: CDR1 SGHDN, CDR2 FVKESK. The CDR3 DNA is TGTGCCAGCAGCCAAGGGTTCGGGGGGACTGAAGCTTTCTTT. As protein: CASSQGFGGTEAFF.

The rearrangement joins TRBV4-1 to TRBJ2-2, with a weak D call TRBD2 (7 bases). This CDR3 is 16 amino acids long. CDR1 is MGHRA, CDR2 YSYEKL, per germline. Trimming shortened V by 0 bases and J by 6 bases, and 14 bases separated the two germline ends. The DNA for the CDR3 is TGCGCCAGCAGCCAAGATCTAGGGGGGGTCCCCGGGGAGCTGTTTTTT. Protein sequence: CASSQDLGGVPGELFF.

The V and J genes are TRBV7-9 and TRBJ1-1, with D perhaps TRBD1 (6 bases). Germline loops: CDR1 SEHNR, CDR2 FQNEAQ (reference sequence). The CDR3 loop spans 13 amino acids. With 7 bases removed from V and 2 bases from J, the gap between germline ends came to 11 bases. This CDR3 is CASTPRGNTEAFF. The CDR3 nucleotides read TGTGCCAGCACCCCCAGGGGTAACACTGAAGCTTTCTTT.

V gene TRBV5-1 combines with J gene TRBJ2-1, with a tentative D call TRBD2 (5 bases). The CDR3 is 19 residues long. V gave up 0 bases and J gave up 0 bases, with 19 bases separating them. Germline assignment: CDR1 SGHRS and CDR2 YFSETQ. The CDR3 sequence: CASSLGQFTLEGSYNEQFF. As DNA, the CDR3 is TGCGCCAGCAGCTTGGGGCAGTTTACCCTTGAGGGCTCCTACAATGAGCAGTTCTTC.

The chain couples TRBV28 to TRBJ2-7; perhaps TRBD1 as D (5 bases). Trimming removed 3 bases at V and 0 bases at J, with 6 bases between. The germline V gene encodes CDR1 MDHEN and CDR2 SYDVKM. The CDR3 is 13 residues long. The CDR3 region has the DNA TGTGCCAGCAGTTTGGACAACTCCTACGAGCAGTACTTC. It codes for CASSLDNSYEQYF.

The gene calls are TRBV9 and TRBJ1-4; D is unclear. V lost 3 bases, J lost 8 bases, and 17 bases lay in between. The CDR3 sequence is 15 residues long. Germline V gives CDR1 SGDLS, CDR2 YYNGEE. The CDR3 nucleotides are TGTGCCAGCAGCGGAGACGGGTCCCCTGGGGAAAAACTGTTTTTT. Amino acids: CASSGDGSPGEKLFF.

CDR3 in DNA: TGTGCCAGCAGCCCCGGGACAGGGATCGCCGGGGAGCTGTTTTTT. It encodes CASSPGTGIAGELFF. This chain uses TRBV27 with TRBJ2-2; 9 nucleotides agree with TRBD1. V lost 6 bases to trimming and J lost 6 bases; unmatched junction nucleotides: 8. CDR3 length: 15 residues. CDR1 and CDR2 (germline): MNHEY, SMNVEV (reference sequence).

This clone was detected only once. The chain employs TRBV29-1 and TRBJ2-1; D uncertain. The CDR3 has 11 residues. Per the germline V gene, CDR1 is SQVTM and CDR2 is ANQGSEA. With 3 bases removed from V and 9 bases from J, the gap between germline ends came to 9 bases. This CDR3 reads CSVDPPLEQFF. CDR3 DNA: TGCAGCGTTGATCCCCCACTTGAGCAGTTCTTC.

The chain is built from TRBV10-3 and TRBJ2-3; D is possibly TRBD2 (6 bases). V was cut by 5 bases and J by 2 bases, with 17 bases left in between. The CDR3 length is 16 residues. Germline CDR1 is ENHRY and CDR2 is SYGVKD. The CDR3: CAISSSLANYTDTQYF. CDR3 in DNA: TGTGCCATCAGTAGCTCACTAGCCAACTACACAGATACGCAGTATTTT.

J is TRBJ2-1 and V is TRBV19, with D tentatively TRBD2 (6 bases). The germline gives CDR1 LNHDA, CDR2 SQIVND (reference sequence). The V end lost 3 bases, the J end lost 3 bases, and 18 bases lay between the germline ends. The CDR3 runs 17 residues. CDR3: CASSIAIAAKIYNEQFF. The CDR3 DNA reads TGTGCCAGTAGTATCGCTATAGCGGCGAAAATCTACAATGAGCAGTTCTTC.

This chain uses TRBV7-9 with TRBJ2-5, with 7 bases lining up with TRBD2. Germline V gene sequence: CDR1 SEHNR, CDR2 FQNEAQ (reference sequence). J lost 4 bases, V lost 7 bases, and 3 bases had no gene match. This CDR3 has 12 amino acids. The CDR3 DNA reads TGTGCCAGCATGCGCGGGGGAGAGACCCAGTACTTC. As protein: CASMRGGETQYF.

The chain uses TRBV11-3 and TRBJ1-1; D gene uncertain. The germline gives CDR1 SGHNT, CDR2 YENEEA. The V end was cut by 0 bases, the J end by 6 bases, with 8 bases between. There are 13 residues in the CDR3. CDR3 DNA sequence: TGTGCCAGCAGCTTAGATCCGCGGCCTGAAGCTTTCTTT. It encodes CASSLDPRPEAFF.

The rearrangement joins TRBV11-3 to TRBJ2-2; TRBD1 aligns across 9 bases. Germline CDR1 and CDR2: SGHNT and YENEEA. The CDR3 has 14 amino acids. Germline trimming cut 5 bases from V and 8 bases from J; bases unmatched to any gene: 6. The DNA for the CDR3 is TGTGCCAGCAGCACCCGGACAGGGGCGGGGGAGCTGTTTTTT. Translation gives CASSTRTGAGELFF.

The rearrangement uses TRBV11-2 and TRBJ2-2; TRBD2 matches at 10 bases. The CDR3 spans 16 residues. J was trimmed by 9 bases and V by 1 base; bases with no gene match: 8. Germline CDR1 SGHAT, CDR2 FQNNGV. The CDR3 loop is CASSLGRASGSRELFF. The DNA for the CDR3 is TGTGCCAGCAGCTTAGGTCGTGCTAGCGGGAGTCGGGAGCTGTTTTTT.

The chain has TRBV5-1 and TRBJ2-6; 9 nucleotides match TRBD1. CDR3 size: 19 residues. CDR1 SGHRS and CDR2 YFSETQ come from the germline V gene. Germline trimming cut 2 bases from V and 1 base from J; bases unmatched to any gene: 10. The CDR3 loop reads CASSFPGQGGLSGANVLTF. The CDR3 DNA is TGCGCCAGCAGCTTTCCGGGACAGGGCGGCTTATCTGGGGCCAACGTCCTGACTTTC.

The chain carries TRBV9 and TRBJ1-3; D not certain. Trimming took 4 bases from V and 2 from J, leaving 10 bases between them. Germline CDR1 reads SGDLS; CDR2 reads YYNGEE. This CDR3 spans 14 amino acids. CDR3 residues: CASSSRGAGNTIYF. Here the CDR3 DNA reads TGTGCCAGCAGCTCCCGCGGGGCTGGAAACACCATATATTTT.

V is TRBV2 and J is TRBJ1-1; 8 positions agree with TRBD1. V shed 6 bases, J shed 4 bases, and the junction held 4 bases outside the gene matches. Germline CDR1 reads SNHLY; CDR2 reads FYNNEI. The CDR3 length is 13 residues. CDR3 DNA: TGTGCCAGCAGAGCCGACAGGGGCACTGAAGCTTTCTTT. It yields the protein CASRADRGTEAFF.

The genes are TRBV10-3 and TRBJ2-1; the match to TRBD2 covers 10 bases. The CDR3 sequence is 15 residues long. Unmatched junction bases numbered 2, after V lost 2 bases and J lost 4 bases. Germline V CDR1 and CDR2: ENHRY, SYGVKD. The CDR3: CAISEGTSAYNEQFF. Written as DNA, the CDR3 is TGTGCCATCAGTGAGGGGACTAGCGCTTACAATGAGCAGTTCTTC.

The rearrangement uses TRBV30 and TRBJ1-4; D may be TRBD1 (5 bases). The CDR3 is 14 amino acids. Germline values: CDR1 GTSNPN, CDR2 SVGIG (reference sequence). V lost 0 bases and J lost 7, with 12 bases in between. The CDR3 here is CAWSVGGGGEKLFF. The CDR3 DNA reads as TGTGCCTGGAGTGTCGGCGGGGGAGGTGAAAAACTGTTTTTT.